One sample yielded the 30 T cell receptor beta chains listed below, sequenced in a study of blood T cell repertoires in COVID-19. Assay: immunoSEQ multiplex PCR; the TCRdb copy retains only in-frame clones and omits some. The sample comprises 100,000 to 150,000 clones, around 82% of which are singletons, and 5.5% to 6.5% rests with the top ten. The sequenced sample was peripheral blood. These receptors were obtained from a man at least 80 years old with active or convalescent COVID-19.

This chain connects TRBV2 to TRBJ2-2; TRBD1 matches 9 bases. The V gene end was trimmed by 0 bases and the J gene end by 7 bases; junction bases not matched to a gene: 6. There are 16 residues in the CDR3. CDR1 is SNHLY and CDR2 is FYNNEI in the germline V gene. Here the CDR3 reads CASSEARTGVNGELFF. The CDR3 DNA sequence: TGTGCCAGCAGTGAAGCGCGGACAGGGGTTAACGGGGAGCTGTTTTTT.

CDR3 region: CSVIGTQYEQYF. The CDR3 nucleotides are TGCAGCGTAATCGGGACACAGTACGAGCAGTACTTC. V and J are TRBV29-1 and TRBJ2-7; maybe TRBD1 (6 bases). The V gene's germline CDR1 is SQVTM and CDR2 ANQGSEA. V lost 6 bases to trimming and J lost 4 bases, with 13 bases between them. The CDR3 covers 12 residues.

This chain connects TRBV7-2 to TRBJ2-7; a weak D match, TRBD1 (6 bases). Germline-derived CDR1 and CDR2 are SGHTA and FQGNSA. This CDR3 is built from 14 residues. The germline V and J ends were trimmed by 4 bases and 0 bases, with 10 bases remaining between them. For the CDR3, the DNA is TGTGCCAGCAGCTCCGACAGGACCTCCTACGAGCAGTACTTC. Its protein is CASSSDRTSYEQYF.

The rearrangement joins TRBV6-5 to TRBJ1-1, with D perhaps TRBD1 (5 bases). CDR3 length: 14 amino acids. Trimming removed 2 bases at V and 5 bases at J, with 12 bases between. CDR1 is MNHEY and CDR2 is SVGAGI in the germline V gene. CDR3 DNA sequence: TGTGCCAGCAGTTACCTGGGGGGAGGGACTGAAGCTTTCTTT. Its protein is CASSYLGGGTEAFF.

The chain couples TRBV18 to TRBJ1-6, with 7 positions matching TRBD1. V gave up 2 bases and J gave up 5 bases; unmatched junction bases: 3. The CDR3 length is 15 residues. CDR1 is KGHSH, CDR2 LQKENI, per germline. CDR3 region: CASSPGTADNSPLHF. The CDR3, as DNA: TGTGCCAGCTCACCAGGGACAGCGGATAATTCACCCCTCCACTTT.

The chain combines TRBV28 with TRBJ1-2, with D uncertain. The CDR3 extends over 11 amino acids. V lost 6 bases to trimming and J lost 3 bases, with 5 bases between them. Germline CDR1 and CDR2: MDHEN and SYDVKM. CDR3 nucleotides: TGTGCCAGCAGACCGGACTATGGCTACACCTTC. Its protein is CASRPDYGYTF.

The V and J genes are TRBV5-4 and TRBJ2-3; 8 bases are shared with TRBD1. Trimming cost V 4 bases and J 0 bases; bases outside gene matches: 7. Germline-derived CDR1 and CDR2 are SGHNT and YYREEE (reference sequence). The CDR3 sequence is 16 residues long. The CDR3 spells CASSGTTGDSTDTQYF. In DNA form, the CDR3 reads TGTGCCAGCAGCGGAACGACAGGGGACAGCACAGATACGCAGTATTTT.

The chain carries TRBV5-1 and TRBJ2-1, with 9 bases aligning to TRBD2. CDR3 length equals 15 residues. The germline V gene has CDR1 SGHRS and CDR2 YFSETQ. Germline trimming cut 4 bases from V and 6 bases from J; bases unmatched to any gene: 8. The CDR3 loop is CASSPIISGGNEQFF. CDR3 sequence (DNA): TGCGCCAGCAGCCCCATAATTAGCGGGGGCAATGAGCAGTTCTTC.

DNA of the CDR3: TGTGCCAGCAGCTTGAACCTAGCGGGGAGGGGAGAGACCCAGTACTTC. Residues: CASSLNLAGRGETQYF. J is TRBJ2-5 and V is TRBV7-9, with 9 bases matching TRBD2. The trim removed 3 bases at V and 4 bases at J, leaving 9 bases unmatched. CDR3 length: 16 amino acids. The germline CDR1 and CDR2 sequences are SEHNR and FQNEAQ (reference sequence). The full variable domain, its missing parts supplied by reference TRBV7-9 and TRBJ2-5, is DTGVSQNPRHKITKRGQNVTFRCDPISEHNRLYWYRQTLGQGPEFLTYFQNEAQLEKSRLLSDRFSAERPKGSFSTLEIQRTEQGDSAMYLCASSLNLAGRGETQYFGPGTRLLVL.

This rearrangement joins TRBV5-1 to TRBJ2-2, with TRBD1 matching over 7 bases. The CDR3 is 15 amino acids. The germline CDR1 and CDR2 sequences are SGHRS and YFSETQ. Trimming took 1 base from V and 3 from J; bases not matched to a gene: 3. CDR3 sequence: CASSLTGVDTGELFF. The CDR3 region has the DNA TGCGCCAGCAGCTTGACAGGGGTCGACACCGGGGAGCTGTTTTTT.

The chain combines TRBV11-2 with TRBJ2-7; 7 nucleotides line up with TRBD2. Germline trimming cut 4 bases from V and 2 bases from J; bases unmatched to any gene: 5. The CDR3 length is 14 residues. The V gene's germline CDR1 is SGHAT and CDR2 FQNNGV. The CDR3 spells CASSSRDYPYEQYF. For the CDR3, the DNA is TGTGCCAGCAGCTCCCGGGACTACCCCTACGAGCAGTACTTC.

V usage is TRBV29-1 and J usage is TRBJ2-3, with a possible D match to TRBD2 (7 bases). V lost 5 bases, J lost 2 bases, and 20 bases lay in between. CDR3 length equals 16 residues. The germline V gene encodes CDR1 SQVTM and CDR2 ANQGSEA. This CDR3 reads CSVPLGAGALTDTQYF. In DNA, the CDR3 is TGCAGCGTTCCGTTAGGTGCGGGGGCCCTCACAGATACGCAGTATTTT.

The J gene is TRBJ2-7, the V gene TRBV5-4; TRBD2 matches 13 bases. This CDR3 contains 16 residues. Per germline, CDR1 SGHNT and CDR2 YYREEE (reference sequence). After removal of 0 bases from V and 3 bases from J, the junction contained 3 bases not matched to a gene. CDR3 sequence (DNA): TGTGCCAGCAGCTTGGGGACTAGCGGGGGAGTCTACGAGCAGTACTTC. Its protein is CASSLGTSGGVYEQYF. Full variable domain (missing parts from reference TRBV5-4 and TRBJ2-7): ETGVTQSPTHLIKTRGQQVTLRCSSQSGHNTVSWYQQALGQGPQFIFQYYREEENGRGNFPPRFSGLQFPNYSSELNVNALELDDSALYLCASSLGTSGGVYEQYFGPGTRLTVT.

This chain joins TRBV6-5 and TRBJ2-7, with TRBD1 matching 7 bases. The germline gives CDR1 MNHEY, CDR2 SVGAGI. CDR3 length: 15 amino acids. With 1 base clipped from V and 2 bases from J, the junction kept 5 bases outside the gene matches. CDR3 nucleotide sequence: TGTGCCAGCAGTTACTGGCTGCAGGGGGCCTACGAGCAGTACTTC. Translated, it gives CASSYWLQGAYEQYF.

The DNA for the CDR3 is TGTGCCAGCAGCTTGTATAGTTTCACAGATACGCAGTATTTT. Protein: CASSLYSFTDTQYF. The V and J genes are TRBV5-6 and TRBJ2-3; no clear D. Trimming took off 1 base at V and 2 bases at J, with 8 bases between the two ends. This CDR3 is built from 14 residues. The germline V gene encodes CDR1 SGHDT and CDR2 YYEEEE.

The CDR3 DNA follows: TGTGCCAGCAGGGGCGAAAAACTGTTTTTT. It is translated as CASRGEKLFF. The chain links TRBV2 to TRBJ1-4; no definite D call. Germline lookup yields CDR1 SNHLY and CDR2 FYNNEI. The CDR3 is 10 residues long. The germline V and J ends were trimmed by 6 bases and 8 bases, with 4 bases remaining between them.

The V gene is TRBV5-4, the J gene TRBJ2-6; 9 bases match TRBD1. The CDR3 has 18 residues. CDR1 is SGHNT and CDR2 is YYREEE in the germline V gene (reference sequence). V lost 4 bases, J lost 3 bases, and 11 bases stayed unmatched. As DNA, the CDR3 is TGTGCCAGCAGCAAGGGACAGGGCCACTCGCTTGGGGCCAACGTCCTGACTTTC. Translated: CASSKGQGHSLGANVLTF.

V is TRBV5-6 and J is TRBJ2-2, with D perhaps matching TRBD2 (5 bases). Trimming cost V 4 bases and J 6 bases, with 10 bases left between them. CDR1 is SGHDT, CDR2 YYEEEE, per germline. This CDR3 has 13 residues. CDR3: CASSQLVAGELFF. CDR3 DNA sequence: TGTGCCAGCAGCCAACTAGTGGCCGGGGAGCTGTTTTTT.

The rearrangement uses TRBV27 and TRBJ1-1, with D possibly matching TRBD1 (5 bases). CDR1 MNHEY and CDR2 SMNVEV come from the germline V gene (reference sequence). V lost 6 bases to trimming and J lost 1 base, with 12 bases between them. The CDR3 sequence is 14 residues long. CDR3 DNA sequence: TGTGCCAGCAGGGAAGCCGGGGGGAACACTGAAGCTTTCTTT. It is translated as CASREAGGNTEAFF.

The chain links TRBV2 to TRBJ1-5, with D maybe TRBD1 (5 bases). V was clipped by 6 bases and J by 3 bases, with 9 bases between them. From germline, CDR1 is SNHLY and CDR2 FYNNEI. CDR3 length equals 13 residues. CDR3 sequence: CASRAGPNQPQHF. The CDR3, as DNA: TGTGCCAGCAGGGCAGGGCCCAATCAGCCCCAGCATTTT.

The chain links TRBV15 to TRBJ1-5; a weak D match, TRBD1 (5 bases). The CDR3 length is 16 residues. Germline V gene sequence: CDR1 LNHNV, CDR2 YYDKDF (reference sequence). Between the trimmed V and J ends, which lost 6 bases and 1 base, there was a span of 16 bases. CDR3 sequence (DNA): TGTGCCACCAGGGAGGGGATTACGGCGAGCAATCAGCCCCAGCATTTT. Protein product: CATREGITASNQPQHF. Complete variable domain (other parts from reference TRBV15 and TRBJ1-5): DAMVIQNPRYQVTQFGKPVTLSCSQTLNHNVMYWYQQKSSQAPKLLFHYYDKDFNNEADTPDNFQSRRPNTSFCFLDIRSPGLGDTAMYLCATREGITASNQPQHFGDGTRLSIL.

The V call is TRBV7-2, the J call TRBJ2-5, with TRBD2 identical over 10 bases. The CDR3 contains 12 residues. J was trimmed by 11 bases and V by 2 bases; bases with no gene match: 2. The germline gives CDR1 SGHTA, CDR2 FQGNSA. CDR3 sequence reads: CASSLTSGAQYF. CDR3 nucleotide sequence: TGTGCCAGCAGCTTAACTAGCGGGGCTCAGTACTTC.

This CDR3 reads CASSRDRVTLHF. The DNA of the CDR3 is TGTGCCAGCAGCCGGGACAGGGTGACCCTCCACTTT. The chain combines TRBV7-2 with TRBJ1-6; TRBD1 matches at 9 bases. Germline trimming cut 5 bases from V and 14 bases from J; bases unmatched to any gene: 4. The CDR3 is 12 residues long. Germline V gene sequence: CDR1 SGHTA, CDR2 FQGNSA. Variable domain in full (rest from reference TRBV7-2 and TRBJ1-6): GAGVSQSPSNKVTEKGKDVELRCDPISGHTALYWYRQSLGQGLEFLIYFQGNSAPDKSGLPSDRFSAERTGGSVSTLTIQRTQQEDSAVYLCASSRDRVTLHFGNGTRLTVT.

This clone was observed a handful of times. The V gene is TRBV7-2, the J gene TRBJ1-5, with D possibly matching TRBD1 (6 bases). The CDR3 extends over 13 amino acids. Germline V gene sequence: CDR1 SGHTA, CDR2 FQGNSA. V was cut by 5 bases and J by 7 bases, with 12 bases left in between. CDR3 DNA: TGTGCCAGCAGCAACAGGGAAGCGCAGCCCCAGCATTTT. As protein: CASSNREAQPQHF. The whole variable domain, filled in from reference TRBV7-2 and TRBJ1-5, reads GAGVSQSPSNKVTEKGKDVELRCDPISGHTALYWYRQSLGQGLEFLIYFQGNSAPDKSGLPSDRFSAERTGGSVSTLTIQRTQQEDSAVYLCASSNREAQPQHFGDGTRLSIL.

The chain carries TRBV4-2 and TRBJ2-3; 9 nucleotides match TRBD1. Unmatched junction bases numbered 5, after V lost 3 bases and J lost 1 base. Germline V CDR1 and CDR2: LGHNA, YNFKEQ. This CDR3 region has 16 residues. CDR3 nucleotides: TGTGCCAGCAGCCAGGGAACAGGGGGCGGCACAGATACGCAGTATTTT. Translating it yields CASSQGTGGGTDTQYF.

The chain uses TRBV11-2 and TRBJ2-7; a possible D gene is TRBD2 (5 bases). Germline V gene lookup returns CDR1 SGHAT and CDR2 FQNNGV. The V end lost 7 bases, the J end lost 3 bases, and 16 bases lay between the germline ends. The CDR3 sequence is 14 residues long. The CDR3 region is CASTDGGLRYEQYF. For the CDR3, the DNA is TGTGCCAGCACCGATGGCGGACTTCGCTACGAGCAGTACTTC.

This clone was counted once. As DNA, the CDR3 is TGCGCCAGCAGGACGGCGGACATGAACACTGAAGCTTTCTTT. Translating it yields CASRTADMNTEAFF. This chain connects TRBV5-1 to TRBJ1-1, with a tentative D call TRBD1 (5 bases). This CDR3 region has 14 residues. V gave up 5 bases and J gave up 0 bases, with 11 bases separating them. The germline V gene has CDR1 SGHRS and CDR2 YFSETQ.

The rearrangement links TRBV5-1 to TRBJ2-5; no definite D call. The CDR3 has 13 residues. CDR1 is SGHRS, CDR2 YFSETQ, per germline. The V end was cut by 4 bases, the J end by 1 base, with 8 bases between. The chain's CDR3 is CASSASSQETQYF. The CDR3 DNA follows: TGCGCCAGCAGCGCGTCCTCCCAAGAGACCCAGTACTTC.

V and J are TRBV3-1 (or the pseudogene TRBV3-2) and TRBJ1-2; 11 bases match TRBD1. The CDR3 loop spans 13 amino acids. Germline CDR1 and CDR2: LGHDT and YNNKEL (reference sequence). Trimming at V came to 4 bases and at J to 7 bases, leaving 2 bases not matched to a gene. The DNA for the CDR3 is TGTGCCAGCAGCCTGGACAGGGGGCGTGGCTACACCTTC. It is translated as CASSLDRGRGYTF.

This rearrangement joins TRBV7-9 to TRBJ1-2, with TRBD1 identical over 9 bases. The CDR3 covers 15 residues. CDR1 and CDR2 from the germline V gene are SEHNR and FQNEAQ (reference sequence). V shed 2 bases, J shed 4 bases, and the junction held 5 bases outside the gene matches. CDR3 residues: CASSLPKTGGYGYTF. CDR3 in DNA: TGTGCCAGCAGCTTACCGAAGACAGGGGGCTATGGCTACACCTTC.